The TCR beta chain under discussion was sequenced for a study of PD-1 blockade in classical Hodgkin lymphoma. Findings and limits, study-wide: In CD4+ cells, TCR diversity went up significantly by C4D1, but in CD8+ cells it did not.

Time point: cycle 4 day 1 (C4D1), after 6 weeks of nivolumab. Every single patient, without exception, relapsed after autologous stem cell transplantation, and brentuximab vedotin exposure varied. The table came from immunoSEQ multiplex PCR; TCRdb's copy has only in-frame clones and leaves some out. The data show 40,000 to 65,000 clones, approximately 89% seen once. Germline CDR1 is LNHNV and CDR2 is YYDKDF (reference sequence). The CDR3 sequence is 16 residues long. Trimming removed 0 bases from V and 0 bases from J; junction bases left unmatched: 4. On this clone itself: What it recognizes is unknown.

This sequence was found in a human donor with classical Hodgkin lymphoma. Sequencing used peripheral blood mononuclear cells (PBMCs), obtained before the fourth cycle of nivolumab. The V gene is TRBV15, the J gene TRBJ2-7, with TRBD2 matching 8 bases. CDR3 DNA sequence: TGTGCCACCAGCAGAGATAGGCGGGGGGCCTCCTACGAGCAGTACTTC. This sequence encodes CATSRDRRGASYEQYF.